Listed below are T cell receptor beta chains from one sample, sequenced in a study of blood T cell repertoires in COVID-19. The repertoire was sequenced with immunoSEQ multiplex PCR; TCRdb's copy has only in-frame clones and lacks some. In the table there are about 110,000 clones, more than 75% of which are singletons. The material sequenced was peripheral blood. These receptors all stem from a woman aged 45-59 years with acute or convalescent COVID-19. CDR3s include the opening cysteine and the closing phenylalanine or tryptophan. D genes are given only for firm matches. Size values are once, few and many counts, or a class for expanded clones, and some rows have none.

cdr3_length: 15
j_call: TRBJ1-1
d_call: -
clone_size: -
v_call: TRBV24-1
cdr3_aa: CATSDSGSKNTEAFF
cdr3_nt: TGTGCCACCAGTGACTCGGGGTCGAAGAACACTGAAGCTTTCTTT

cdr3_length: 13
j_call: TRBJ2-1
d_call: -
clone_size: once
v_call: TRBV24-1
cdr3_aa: CATSDHPGWEQFF
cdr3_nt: TGTGCCACCAGTGACCACCCGGGGTGGGAGCAGTTCTTC

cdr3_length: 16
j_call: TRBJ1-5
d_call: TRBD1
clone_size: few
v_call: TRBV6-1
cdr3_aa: CASSEARDRVRQPQHF
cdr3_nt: TGTGCCAGCAGTGAAGCCCGGGACAGGGTCAGGCAGCCCCAGCATTTT

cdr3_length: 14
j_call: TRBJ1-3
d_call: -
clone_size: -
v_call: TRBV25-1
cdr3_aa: CASSDPGRGNTIYF
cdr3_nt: TGTGCCAGCAGTGACCCCGGCAGGGGAAACACCATATATTTT

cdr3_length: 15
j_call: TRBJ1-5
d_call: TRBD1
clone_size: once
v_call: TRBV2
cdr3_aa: CASRPGTGGGQPQHF
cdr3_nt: TGTGCCAGCAGGCCAGGGACAGGGGGTGGTCAGCCCCAGCATTTT

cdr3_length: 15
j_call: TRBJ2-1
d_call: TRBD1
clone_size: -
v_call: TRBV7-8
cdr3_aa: CASSIRTGSYNEQFF
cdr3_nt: TGTGCCAGCAGCATCCGGACAGGGAGCTACAATGAGCAGTTCTTC

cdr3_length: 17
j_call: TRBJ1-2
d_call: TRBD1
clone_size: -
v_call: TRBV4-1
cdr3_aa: CASSQSGTVREPYGYTF
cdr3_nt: TGCGCCAGCAGCCAATCCGGGACAGTGCGGGAACCTTATGGCTACACCTTC

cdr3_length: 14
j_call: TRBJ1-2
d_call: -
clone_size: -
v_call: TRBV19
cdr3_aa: CASSIDLQGIGYTF
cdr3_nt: TGTGCCAGTAGTATAGACCTACAGGGAATTGGCTACACCTTC

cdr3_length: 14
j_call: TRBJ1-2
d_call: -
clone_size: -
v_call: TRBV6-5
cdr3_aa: CASSPPGGAYGYTF
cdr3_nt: TGTGCCAGCAGCCCCCCCGGGGGGGCCTATGGCTACACCTTC

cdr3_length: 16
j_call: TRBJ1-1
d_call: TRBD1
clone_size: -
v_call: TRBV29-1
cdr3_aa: CSVVPGTGLLGTEAFF
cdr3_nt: TGCAGCGTCGTACCCGGGACAGGATTGTTGGGGACTGAAGCTTTCTTT

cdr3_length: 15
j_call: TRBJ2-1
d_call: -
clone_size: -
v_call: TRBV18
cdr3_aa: CASSSEPPQGNEQFF
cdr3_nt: TGTGCCAGCTCATCCGAACCTCCCCAGGGGAATGAGCAGTTCTTC

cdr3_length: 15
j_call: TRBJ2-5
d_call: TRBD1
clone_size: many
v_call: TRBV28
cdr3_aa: CASSAGDRVVETQYF
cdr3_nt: TGTGCCAGCAGTGCCGGGGACAGGGTAGTTGAGACCCAGTACTTC

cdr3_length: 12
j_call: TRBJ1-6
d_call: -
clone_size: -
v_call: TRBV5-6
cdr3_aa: CASSHSNSPLHF
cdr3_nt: TGTGCCAGCAGCCACAGTAATTCACCCCTCCACTTT

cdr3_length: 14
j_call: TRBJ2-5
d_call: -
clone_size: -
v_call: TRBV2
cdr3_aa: CASSEMWESGTQYF
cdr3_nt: TGTGCCAGCAGTGAAATGTGGGAGTCGGGGACCCAGTACTTC

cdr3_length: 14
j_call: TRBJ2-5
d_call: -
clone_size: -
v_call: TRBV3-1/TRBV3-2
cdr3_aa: CASSQALHPGTQYF
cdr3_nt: TGTGCCAGCAGCCAAGCTCTTCATCCCGGGACCCAGTACTTC

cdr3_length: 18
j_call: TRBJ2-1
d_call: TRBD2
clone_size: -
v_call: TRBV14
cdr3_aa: CASSQVALAGAGDNEQFF
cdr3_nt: TGTGCCAGCAGCCAAGTGGCACTAGCGGGAGCAGGGGACAATGAGCAGTTCTTC

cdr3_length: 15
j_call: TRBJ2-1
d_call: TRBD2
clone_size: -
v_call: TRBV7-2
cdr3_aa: CASSFELAGANEQFF
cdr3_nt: TGTGCCAGCAGCTTTGAACTAGCGGGAGCCAATGAGCAGTTCTTC

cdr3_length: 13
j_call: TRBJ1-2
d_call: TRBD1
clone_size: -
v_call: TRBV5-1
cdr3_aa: CASAPRTGGVGTF
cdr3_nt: TGCGCCAGCGCCCCCAGGACAGGTGGGGTAGGCACCTTC

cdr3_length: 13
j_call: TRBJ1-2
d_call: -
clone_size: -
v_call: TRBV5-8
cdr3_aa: CASSLRRNYGYTF
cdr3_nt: TGTGCCAGCAGCTTGCGCAGAAACTATGGCTACACCTTC

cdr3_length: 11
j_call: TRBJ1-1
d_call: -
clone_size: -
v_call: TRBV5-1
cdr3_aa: CASRTDSEAFF
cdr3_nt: TGCGCCAGCAGGACTGACTCTGAAGCTTTCTTT

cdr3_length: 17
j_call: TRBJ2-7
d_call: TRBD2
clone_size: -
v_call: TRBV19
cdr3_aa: CASSIFGTSGSSYEQYF
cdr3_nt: TGTGCCAGTAGTATCTTCGGGACTAGCGGGAGCTCCTACGAGCAGTACTTC

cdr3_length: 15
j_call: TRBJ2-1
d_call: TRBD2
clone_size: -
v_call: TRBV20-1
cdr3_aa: CSASPGTRSYNEQFF
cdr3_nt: TGCAGTGCTAGTCCCGGGACTAGATCCTACAATGAGCAGTTCTTC

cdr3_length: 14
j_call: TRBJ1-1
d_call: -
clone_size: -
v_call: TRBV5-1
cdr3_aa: CASSLGWGDTEAFF
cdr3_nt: TGCGCCAGCAGCTTGGGTTGGGGGGACACTGAAGCTTTCTTT

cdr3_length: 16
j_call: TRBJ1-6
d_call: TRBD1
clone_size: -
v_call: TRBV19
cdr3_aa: CASSIRAGGNNSPLHF
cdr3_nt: TGTGCCAGTAGTATTCGGGCAGGGGGGAATAATTCACCCCTCCACTTT

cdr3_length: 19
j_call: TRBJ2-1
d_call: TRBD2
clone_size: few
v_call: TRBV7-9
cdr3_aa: CASSPAGTSGRALKVEQFF
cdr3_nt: TGTGCCAGCAGCCCCGCGGGGACTAGCGGGAGGGCCCTAAAAGTTGAGCAGTTCTTC

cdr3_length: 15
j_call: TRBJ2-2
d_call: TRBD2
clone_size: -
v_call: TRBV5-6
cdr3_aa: CASSLRDGRNGELFF
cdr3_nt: TGTGCCAGCAGCTTGCGGGACGGGAGGAACGGGGAGCTGTTTTTT

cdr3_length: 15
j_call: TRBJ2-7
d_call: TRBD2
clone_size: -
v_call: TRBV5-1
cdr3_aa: CASSGTSGSVDEQYF
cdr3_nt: TGCGCCAGCAGCGGTACTAGCGGGAGTGTCGACGAGCAGTACTTC

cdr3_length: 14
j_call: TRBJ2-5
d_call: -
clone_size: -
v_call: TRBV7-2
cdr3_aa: CASSSTRAGETQYF
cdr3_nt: TGTGCCAGCAGCTCGACTCGCGCCGGGGAGACCCAGTACTTC

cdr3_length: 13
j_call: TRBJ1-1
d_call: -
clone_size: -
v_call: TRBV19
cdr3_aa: CASWAGLNTEAFF
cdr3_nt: TGTGCCAGTTGGGCAGGATTGAACACTGAAGCTTTCTTT

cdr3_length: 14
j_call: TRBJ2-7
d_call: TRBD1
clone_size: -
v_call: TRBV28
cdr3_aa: CASSPGQGTHEQYF
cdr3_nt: TGTGCCAGCAGTCCGGGACAGGGTACCCACGAGCAGTACTTC

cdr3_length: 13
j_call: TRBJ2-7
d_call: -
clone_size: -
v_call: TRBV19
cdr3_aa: CASSRSGSYEQYF
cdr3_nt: TGTGCCAGTAGTAGAAGCGGGTCCTACGAGCAGTACTTC

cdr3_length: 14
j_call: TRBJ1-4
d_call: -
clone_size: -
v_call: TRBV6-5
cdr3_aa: CASKGGKTNEKLFF
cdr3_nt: TGTGCCAGCAAGGGGGGGAAAACTAATGAAAAACTGTTTTTT

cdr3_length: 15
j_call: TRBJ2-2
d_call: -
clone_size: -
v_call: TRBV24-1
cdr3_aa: CATSVGQGRPGELFF
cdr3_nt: TGTGCCACCAGTGTGGGTCAGGGGCGGCCCGGGGAGCTGTTTTTT

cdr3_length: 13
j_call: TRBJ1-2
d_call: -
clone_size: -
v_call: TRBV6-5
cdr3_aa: CASSRGGAEGYTF
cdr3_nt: TGTGCCAGCAGTAGAGGGGGGGCTGAAGGCTACACCTTC

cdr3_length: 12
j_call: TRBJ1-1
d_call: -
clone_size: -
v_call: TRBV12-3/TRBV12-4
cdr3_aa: CASSLRIGEAFF
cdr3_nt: TGTGCCAGCAGTTTGAGGATTGGTGAAGCTTTCTTT

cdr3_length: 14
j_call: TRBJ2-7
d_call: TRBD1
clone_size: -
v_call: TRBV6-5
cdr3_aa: CASRPNRGTYEQYF
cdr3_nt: TGTGCCAGCAGGCCAAACAGGGGGACCTACGAGCAGTACTTC

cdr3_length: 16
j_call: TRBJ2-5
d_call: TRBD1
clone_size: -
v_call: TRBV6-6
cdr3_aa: CASRRPQGALGETQYF
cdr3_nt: TGTGCCAGCAGGAGACCACAGGGGGCGCTGGGAGAGACCCAGTACTTC

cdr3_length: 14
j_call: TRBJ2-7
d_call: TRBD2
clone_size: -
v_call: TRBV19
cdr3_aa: CASSFLAGPYEQYF
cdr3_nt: TGTGCCAGTAGTTTTCTAGCGGGTCCCTACGAGCAGTACTTC

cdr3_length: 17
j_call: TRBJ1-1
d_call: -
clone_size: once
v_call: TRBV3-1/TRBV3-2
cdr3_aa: CASSQDWQGLMNTEAFF
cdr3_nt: TGTGCCAGCAGCCAAGATTGGCAGGGGTTGATGAACACTGAAGCTTTCTTT

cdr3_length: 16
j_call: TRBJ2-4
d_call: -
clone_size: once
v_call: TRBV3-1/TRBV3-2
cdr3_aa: CASSQDRRLAKNIQYF
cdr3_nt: TGTGCCAGCAGCCAAGATAGACGACTAGCCAAAAACATTCAGTACTTC

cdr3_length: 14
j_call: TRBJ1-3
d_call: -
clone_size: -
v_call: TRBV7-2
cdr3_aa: CASSQDSSGNTIYF
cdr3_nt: TGTGCCAGCAGCCAGGACAGCTCTGGAAACACCATATATTTT

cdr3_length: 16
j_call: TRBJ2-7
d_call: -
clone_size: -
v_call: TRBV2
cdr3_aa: CASSEALGSGSYEQYF
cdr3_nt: TGTGCCAGCAGTGAAGCGCTGGGTAGCGGTTCCTACGAGCAGTACTTC

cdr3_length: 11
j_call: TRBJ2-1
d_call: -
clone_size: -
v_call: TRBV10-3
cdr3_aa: CAISDLGGEFF
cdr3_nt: TGTGCCATCAGTGACCTGGGGGGTGAGTTCTTC

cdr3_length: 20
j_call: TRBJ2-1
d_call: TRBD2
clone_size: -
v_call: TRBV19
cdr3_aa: CASSLTPGTSGPWSYNEQFF
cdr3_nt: TGTGCCAGTAGTCTAACACCCGGGACTAGCGGGCCGTGGTCCTACAATGAGCAGTTCTTC

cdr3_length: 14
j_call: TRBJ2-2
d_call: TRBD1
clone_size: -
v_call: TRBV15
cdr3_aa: CATSRDRRTGELFF
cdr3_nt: TGTGCCACCAGCAGGGACAGGAGAACCGGGGAGCTGTTTTTT

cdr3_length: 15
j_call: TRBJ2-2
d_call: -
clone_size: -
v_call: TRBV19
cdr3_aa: CASSIGGLNTGELFF
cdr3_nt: TGTGCCAGTAGTATAGGAGGACTTAACACCGGGGAGCTGTTTTTT

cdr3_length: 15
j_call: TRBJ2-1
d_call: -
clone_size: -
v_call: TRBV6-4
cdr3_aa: CASSASAASYNEQFF
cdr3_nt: TGTGCCAGCAGTGCTAGCGCCGCCTCCTACAATGAGCAGTTCTTC

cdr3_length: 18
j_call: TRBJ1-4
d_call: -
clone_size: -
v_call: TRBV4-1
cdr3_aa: CASSQDKGRWQGGEKLFF
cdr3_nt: TGCGCCAGCAGCCAGGACAAAGGACGATGGCAGGGAGGGGAAAAACTGTTTTTT

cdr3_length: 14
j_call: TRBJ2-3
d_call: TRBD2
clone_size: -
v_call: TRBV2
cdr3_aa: CASRGTSGTDTQYF
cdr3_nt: TGTGCCAGCAGAGGGACTAGCGGGACAGATACGCAGTATTTT

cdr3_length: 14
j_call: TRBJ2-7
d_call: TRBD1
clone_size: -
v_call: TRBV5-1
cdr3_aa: CASSLDRGVGEQYF
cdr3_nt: TGCGCCAGCAGCCTGGACAGGGGGGTAGGGGAGCAGTACTTC